This T cell receptor (beta chain) was sequenced for a study of blood T cell repertoires in COVID-19. The table came from immunoSEQ multiplex PCR; TCRdb's copy has only in-frame clones and leaves some out. This sample has about 120,000 clones, with around 90% found just once. V lost 2 bases to trimming and J lost 0 bases; unmatched junction nucleotides: 10. Germline V gene lookup returns CDR1 MNHEY and CDR2 SVGEGT. The CDR3 runs 20 residues. This sequence originates from a human donor in a cohort sampled during active COVID-19. J is TRBJ2-2 and V is TRBV6-2 or TRBV6-3; 12 bases align to TRBD2. Sequenced: peripheral blood. This chain's CDR3 is CASSYGTSGWRNANTGELFF. CDR3 bases: TGTGCCAGCAGTTACGGGACTAGCGGGTGGAGAAACGCGAACACCGGGGAGCTGTTTTTT.